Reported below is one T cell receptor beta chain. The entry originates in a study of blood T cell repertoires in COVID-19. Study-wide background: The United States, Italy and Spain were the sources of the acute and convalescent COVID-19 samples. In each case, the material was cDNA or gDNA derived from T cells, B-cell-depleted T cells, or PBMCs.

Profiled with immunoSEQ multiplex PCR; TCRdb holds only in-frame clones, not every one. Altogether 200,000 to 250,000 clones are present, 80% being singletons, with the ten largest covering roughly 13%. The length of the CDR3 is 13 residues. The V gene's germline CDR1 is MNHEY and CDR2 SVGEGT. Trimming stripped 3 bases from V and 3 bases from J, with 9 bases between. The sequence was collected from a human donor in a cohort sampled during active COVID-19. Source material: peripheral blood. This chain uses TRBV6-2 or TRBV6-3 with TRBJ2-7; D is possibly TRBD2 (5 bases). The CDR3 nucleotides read TGTGCCAGCAGTTATCGGGGTAGCTACGAGCAGTACTTC. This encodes CASSYRGSYEQYF.